The 28 T cell receptor beta chains given below trace back to one sample, sequenced in a study of Graves' ophthalmopathy and Graves' hyperthyroidism. Amplified TCR beta CDR3 regions were obtained using RNA transcripts as template. Investigators did first-round RT-PCR with HTBI primers, then second-round multiplex PCR. MiXCR was run by TCRdb on the multiplex PCR reads, yielding one entry per CDR3 protein. The data hold about 700,000 distinct CDR3 sequences, with over 40% observed a single time. The sample was peripheral blood. The receptor source for this set is an adult man with Graves' ophthalmopathy.

This clonotype was found many times. This chain connects TRBV5-1 to TRBJ2-5; 13 bases line up with TRBD2. The CDR3 spans 16 residues. The J segment lost 6 bases and the V segment lost 4 bases, leaving 9 bases of the junction unmatched. Germline V gives CDR1 SGHRS, CDR2 YFSETQ. CDR3 in amino acids: CASSLGLAGAVKTQYF. In nucleotides, the CDR3 is TGCGCCAGCAGCCTCGGACTAGCGGGAGCCGTGAAGACCCAGTACTTC.

This clonotype appeared many times. This chain joins TRBV7-2 and TRBJ2-7; no reliable D call. The CDR3 is 13 residues long. The germline gives CDR1 SGHTA, CDR2 FQGNSA. V was shortened by 2 bases and J by 2 bases, with 7 bases between the two germline ends. DNA for the CDR3: TGTGCCAGCAGCTTATCAGGCCCCTACGAGCAGTACTTC. Its protein is CASSLSGPYEQYF.

This clonotype was seen a few times. The chain employs TRBV20-1 and TRBJ2-7; 10 bases agree with TRBD2. The V gene end was trimmed by 1 base and the J gene end by 2 bases; junction bases not matched to a gene: 14. The CDR3 is 18 amino acids. Germline V gene data show CDR1 as DFQATT and CDR2 as SNEGSKA (reference sequence). As DNA, the CDR3 is TGCAGTGCTAGAGGGACCGGACTAGCGGCACACAAAACCTACGAGCAGTACTTC. Translated: CSARGTGLAAHKTYEQYF.

Details on this clonotype: A much larger clone is a single base away; this may be a read error. The CDR3 DNA sequence: TGTGCCGGCAGGGGGGGGGGACAGGGGTCCTACGAGCAGTACTTC. Translated: CAGRGGGQGSYEQYF. This chain uses TRBV7-8 with TRBJ2-7; 10 positions agree with TRBD1. CDR1 SGHVS and CDR2 FQNEAQ come from the germline V gene. There are 15 residues in the CDR3. The whole variable domain, filled in from reference TRBV7-8 and TRBJ2-7, reads GAGVSQSPRYKVAKRGQDVALRCDPISGHVSLFWYQQALGQGPEFLTYFQNEAQLDKSGLPSDRFFAERPEGSVSTLKIQRTQQEDSAVYLCAGRGGGQGSYEQYFGPGTRLTVT.

The chain has TRBV10-1 and TRBJ2-5; 8 bases are shared with TRBD1. Matching the DNA end better, TRBJ2-7 makes the J call doubtful. Looked up from germline, CDR1 is WNHNN and CDR2 is SYGVQD (reference sequence). The CDR3 is 15 residues long. CDR3 bases: TGCGCCAGCAGTGAGTCGGGGCAGGGGGCAGGCGAGCAGTACTTC. This encodes CASSESGQGAGEQYF.

A note on this clonotype: This could be a read error, since a much larger clone is one nucleotide away. The chain links TRBV7-2 to TRBJ2-2; no definite D call. Germline V lookup: CDR1 SGHTA, CDR2 FQGNSA. This CDR3 has 16 residues. DNA of the CDR3: TGTGCCAGCAGCAGGTTCTCAGTGACGAACGCCGGGGAGCTGTTTTTT. Protein sequence: CASSRFSVTNAGELFF.

Remarks on this clonotype: The CDR3 does not close with the conserved phenylalanine or tryptophan, likely indicating a read error. The chain couples TRBV5-1 to TRBJ1-1; D gene ambiguous. The ends were cut back, 4 bases at V and 1 base at J, with 8 bases in the middle. The CDR3 sequence is 13 residues long. Germline CDR1 and CDR2: SGHRS and YFSETQ. DNA of the CDR3: TGCGCCAGCAGCCGGACGGGGAACACTGAAGCTTTCCTT. Translation gives CASSRTGNTEAFL.

This clonotype has a single count. The final CDR3 position lacks the conserved phenylalanine or tryptophan, pointing to a likely read error. No DNA is shown, since the ends of the CDR3 on it are uncertain; the CDR3 is the one TCRdb lists. The rearrangement joins TRBV9 to TRBJ2-5; the table's D call, TRBD1, was not checked against the DNA. Both ends counted, the CDR3 spans 10 residues. From germline, CDR1 is SGDLS and CDR2 YYNGEE. CDR3 sequence reads: CASSGRDGDY.

At least ten counts were recorded for this clonotype. V gene TRBV10-3 combines with J gene TRBJ1-4; unclear D gene. The ends were cut back, 2 bases at V and 11 bases at J, with 18 bases in the middle. The CDR3 runs 15 residues. Germline V lookup: CDR1 ENHRY, CDR2 SYGVKD. DNA of the CDR3: TGTGCCATCAGTGAGGCAGGCGCGATCCCCCCTAAACTGTTTTTT. It codes for CAISEAGAIPPKLFF.

This chain joins TRBV7-9 and TRBJ1-2; no reliable D call. Germline V gene data show CDR1 as SEHNR and CDR2 as FQNEAQ (reference sequence). This CDR3 is built from 14 residues. V was shortened by 1 base and J by 4 bases, with 10 bases between the two germline ends. CDR3 amino acids: CASSLEWRLYGYTF. The CDR3, as DNA: TGTGCCAGCAGCTTAGAATGGAGACTCTATGGCTACACCTTC.

Comments on this clonotype: The junction and the germline gene differ at one end; a read error may be behind it. The rearrangement links TRBV7-9 to TRBJ2-5; D is uncertain. The length of the CDR3 is 13 residues. In germline, CDR1 is SEHNR, CDR2 FQNEAQ (reference sequence). Here the CDR3 reads CAGSLGVQGTQYF. CDR3 DNA: TGTGCCGGCAGTCTTGGTGTACAAGGGACCCAGTACTTC.

This chain joins TRBV30 and TRBJ1-4; 7 nucleotides line up with TRBD1. CDR3 length: 13 residues. CDR1 GTSNPN and CDR2 SVGIG come from the germline V gene (reference sequence). V lost 6 bases to trimming and J lost 3 bases; unmatched junction nucleotides: 4. The CDR3 loop is CACSGTANEKLFF. The CDR3 region has the DNA TGTGCCTGTTCCGGGACAGCTAATGAAAAACTGTTTTTT.

The chain is built from TRBV4-3 and TRBJ2-6; TRBD1 is a possible D gene (6 bases). The CDR3 loop spans 16 amino acids. The germline V and J ends were trimmed by 0 bases and 3 bases, with 9 bases remaining between them. Germline values: CDR1 LGHNA, CDR2 YSLEER. This CDR3 reads CASSQEGTRGANVLTF. The DNA of the CDR3 is TGCGCCAGCAGCCAAGAGGGGACACGTGGGGCCAACGTCCTGACTTTC.

In this sample, this clonotype turned up many times. The chain combines TRBV20-1 with TRBJ1-3; D unresolved. CDR1 DFQATT and CDR2 SNEGSKA come from the germline V gene (reference sequence). Trimming left V 6 bases short and J 0 bases short, with 12 bases between. CDR3 length: 14 amino acids. The CDR3 DNA sequence: TGCAGTGCCCCCAACTTGAACTCTGGAAACACCATATATTTT. This sequence encodes CSAPNLNSGNTIYF.

The chain has TRBV6-5 and TRBJ1-1; D gene ambiguous. Germline-derived CDR1 and CDR2 are MNHEY and SVGAGI. The CDR3 covers 13 residues. The V end was cut by 5 bases, the J end by 1 base, with 8 bases between. CDR3 coding DNA: TGTGCCAGCAGTCGGAGCAGGAACACTGAAGCTTTCTTT. It is translated as CASSRSRNTEAFF.

This clonotype was detected ten times or more. The chain combines TRBV7-6 with TRBJ2-2, with D uncertain. Per germline, CDR1 SGHVS and CDR2 FNYEAQ. The CDR3 runs to 16 residues. The V end was cut by 8 bases, the J end by 2 bases, with 18 bases between. This CDR3 is CASGAIAQINTGELFF. The DNA for the CDR3 is TGTGCCAGCGGTGCAATAGCACAGATAAACACCGGGGAGCTGTTTTTT.

This clonotype was found many times. The chain links TRBV7-9 to TRBJ2-7; 10 bases match TRBD2. CDR3 length: 14 amino acids. V gave up 6 bases and J gave up 2 bases; unmatched junction bases: 4. The germline gives CDR1 SEHNR, CDR2 FQNEAQ (reference sequence). CDR3 region: CASSWTSGTYEQYF. The CDR3 DNA reads TGTGCCAGCAGTTGGACTAGCGGAACCTACGAGCAGTACTTC.

The rearrangement links TRBV10-3 to TRBJ1-5; D is unclear. Germline V CDR1 and CDR2: ENHRY, SYGVKD. V lost 3 bases and J 4 bases, leaving 13 bases between the germline ends. This CDR3 is built from 15 residues. CDR3: CAISESHGTNQPQHF. The CDR3 nucleotides read TGTGCCATCAGTGAATCGCACGGAACAAATCAGCCCCAGCATTTT.

The table lists this clonotype with many counts. This rearrangement joins TRBV7-2 to TRBJ1-1, with D hard to call. Trimming shortened V by 5 bases and J by 1 base, and 5 bases separated the two germline ends. The V gene's germline CDR1 is SGHTA and CDR2 FQGNSA. This CDR3 has 12 amino acids. The DNA of the CDR3 is TGTGCCAGCAGCAAACAGAACACTGAAGCTTTCTTT. Translated, it gives CASSKQNTEAFF. The complete variable domain, with remaining parts taken from reference TRBV7-2 and TRBJ1-1, reads GAGVSQSPSNKVTEKGKDVELRCDPISGHTALYWYRQSLGQGLEFLIYFQGNSAPDKSGLPSDRFSAERTGGSVSTLTIQRTQQEDSAVYLCASSKQNTEAFFGQGTRLTVV.

This clonotype occurred many times. This chain uses TRBV10-2 with TRBJ1-5; no clear D gene. The CDR3 runs to 16 residues. Trimming removed 0 bases at V and 2 bases at J, with 11 bases between. Germline V gene data show CDR1 as WSHSY and CDR2 as SAAADI. CDR3 bases: TGCGCCAGCAGTGAGTCTGGGTGGGTGGGCAATCAGCCCCAGCATTTT. Translating it yields CASSESGWVGNQPQHF.

In this sample, this clonotype turned up many times. This sequence joins TRBV2 and TRBJ2-2; weak D call: TRBD2 (5 bases). V was pared by 6 bases and J by 6 bases, with 11 bases between. CDR1 is SNHLY and CDR2 is FYNNEI in the germline V gene. The CDR3 length is 13 residues. The CDR3 is CASSYRGPGELFF. In nucleotides, the CDR3 is TGTGCCAGCAGCTACCGCGGGCCCGGGGAGCTGTTTTTT.

Comments on this clonotype: This sequence may be a read error, since a much larger clone differs from it by one base. The V and J genes are TRBV10-3 and TRBJ1-2, with D tentatively TRBD1 (6 bases). The CDR3 spans 14 residues. V lost 10 bases and J lost 4, with 19 bases in between. The germline gives CDR1 ENHRY, CDR2 SYGVKD. CDR3 DNA: TGTGCCAACCCGGAGGGGGGAGGTTGCTATGGCTACACCTTC. This gives the protein CANPEGGGCYGYTF.

In its sample, this clonotype was seen once. At one boundary the junction diverges from the germline segment, which might be a read error. This chain links TRBV3-1 with TRBJ2-6; tentatively, D is TRBD2 (6 bases). This CDR3 has 16 residues. Germline CDR1 reads LGHDT; CDR2 reads YNNKEL (reference sequence). The CDR3 DNA reads TGTGCCAGTAGCCTCACGGGGGATGCTGGGGCCAACGTCCTGACTTTC. As protein: CASSLTGDAGANVLTF.

This clonotype has a count of ten or more. The chain recombines TRBV7-9 with TRBJ2-7; D uncertain. Germline assignment: CDR1 SEHNR and CDR2 FQNEAQ (reference sequence). There are 12 residues in the CDR3. Trimming took off 5 bases at V and 4 bases at J, with 9 bases between the two ends. In DNA form, the CDR3 reads TGTGCCAGCAGCCACTCCTTTTACGAGCAGTACTTC. Translation: CASSHSFYEQYF.

The chain is built from TRBV6-6 and TRBJ1-1, with TRBD1 matching 10 bases. This CDR3 contains 17 residues. CDR1 and CDR2 from the germline V gene are MNHNY and SVGAGI (reference sequence). V dropped 0 bases and J dropped 2; count of bases not matched to a gene: 6. Written as DNA, the CDR3 is TGTGCCAGCAGTTACTCGACCCTGACAGGGGGCAACACTGAAGCTTTCTTT. Encoded protein: CASSYSTLTGGNTEAFF.

The J gene is TRBJ1-3, the V gene TRBV29-1; D is possibly TRBD1 (5 bases). This CDR3 spans 14 amino acids. CDR1 is SQVTM and CDR2 is ANQGSEA in the germline V gene. Trimming took 5 bases from V and 4 from J, leaving 15 bases between them. This CDR3 is CSVTAGAGGNTIYF. CDR3 coding DNA: TGCAGCGTTACCGCTGGGGCTGGAGGAAACACCATATATTTT.

This chain connects TRBV10-3 to TRBJ1-4; 10 bases align to TRBD1. J was trimmed by 6 bases and V by 6 bases; bases with no gene match: 10. This CDR3 region has 16 residues. Per the germline V gene, CDR1 is ENHRY and CDR2 is SYGVKD. This CDR3 is CAIRATEGTGDEKLFF. For the CDR3, the DNA is TGTGCCATCAGGGCCACTGAGGGGACAGGGGATGAAAAACTGTTTTTT.

This chain joins TRBV12-3 or TRBV12-4 and TRBJ2-3; D is undetermined. Between the trimmed V and J ends, which lost 2 bases and 0 bases, there was a span of 9 bases. The CDR3 length is 15 residues. The CDR3 nucleotides are TGTGCCAGCAGTTTAATGGATTCTAGCACAGATACGCAGTATTTT. It yields the protein CASSLMDSSTDTQYF.